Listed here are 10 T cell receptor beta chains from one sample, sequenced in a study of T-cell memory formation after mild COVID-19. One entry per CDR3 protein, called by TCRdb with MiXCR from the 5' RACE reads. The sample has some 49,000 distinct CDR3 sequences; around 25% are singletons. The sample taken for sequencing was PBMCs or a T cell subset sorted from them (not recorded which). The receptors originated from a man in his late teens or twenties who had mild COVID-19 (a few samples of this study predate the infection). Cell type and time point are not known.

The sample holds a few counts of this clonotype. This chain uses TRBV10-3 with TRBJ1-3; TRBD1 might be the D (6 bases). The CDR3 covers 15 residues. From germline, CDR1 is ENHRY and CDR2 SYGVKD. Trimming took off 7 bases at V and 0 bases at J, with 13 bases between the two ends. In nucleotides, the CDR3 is TGTGCCATCACCGAGGACAGTAGCTCTGGAAACACCATATATTTT. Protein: CAITEDSSSGNTIYF.

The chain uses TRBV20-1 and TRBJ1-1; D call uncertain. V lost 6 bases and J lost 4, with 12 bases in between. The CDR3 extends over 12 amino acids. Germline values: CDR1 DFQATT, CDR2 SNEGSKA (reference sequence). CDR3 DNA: TGCAGTGCCGCGGGCAATCCCACTGAAGCTTTCTTT. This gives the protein CSAAGNPTEAFF.

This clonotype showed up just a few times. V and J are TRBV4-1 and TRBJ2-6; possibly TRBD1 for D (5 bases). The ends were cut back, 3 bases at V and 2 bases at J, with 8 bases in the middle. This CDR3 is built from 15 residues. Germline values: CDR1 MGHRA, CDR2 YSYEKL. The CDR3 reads CASSHRGAGANVLTF. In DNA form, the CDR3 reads TGCGCCAGCAGCCATAGGGGTGCTGGGGCCAACGTCCTGACTTTC.

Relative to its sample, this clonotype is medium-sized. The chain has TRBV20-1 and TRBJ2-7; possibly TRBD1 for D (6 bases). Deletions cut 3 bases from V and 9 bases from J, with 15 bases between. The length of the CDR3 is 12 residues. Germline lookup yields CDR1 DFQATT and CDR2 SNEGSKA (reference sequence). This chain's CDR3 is CSASRPGVGQYF. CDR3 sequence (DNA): TGCAGTGCTAGCCGCCCAGGGGTAGGGCAGTACTTC.

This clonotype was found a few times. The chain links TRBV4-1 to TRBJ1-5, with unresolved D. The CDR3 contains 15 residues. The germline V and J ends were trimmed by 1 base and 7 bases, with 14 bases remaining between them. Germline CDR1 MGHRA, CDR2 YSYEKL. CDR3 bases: TGCGCCAGCAGCCAAGGAGTAACGTCGGGCCAGCCCCAGCATTTT. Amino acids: CASSQGVTSGQPQHF.

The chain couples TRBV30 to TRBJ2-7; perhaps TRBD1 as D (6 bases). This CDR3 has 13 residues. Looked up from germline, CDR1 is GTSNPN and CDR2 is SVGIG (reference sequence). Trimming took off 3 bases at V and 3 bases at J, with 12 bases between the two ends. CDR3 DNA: TGTGCCTGGAGGACAGGAGCTATCTACGAGCAGTACTTC. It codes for CAWRTGAIYEQYF.

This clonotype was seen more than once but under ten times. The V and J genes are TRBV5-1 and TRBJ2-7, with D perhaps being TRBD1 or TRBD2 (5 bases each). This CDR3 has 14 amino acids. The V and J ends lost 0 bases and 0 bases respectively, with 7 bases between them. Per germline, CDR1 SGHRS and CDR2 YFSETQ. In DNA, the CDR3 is TGCGCCAGCAGCTTGGTCGGGGCCTCCTACGAGCAGTACGTC. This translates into CASSLVGASYEQYV.

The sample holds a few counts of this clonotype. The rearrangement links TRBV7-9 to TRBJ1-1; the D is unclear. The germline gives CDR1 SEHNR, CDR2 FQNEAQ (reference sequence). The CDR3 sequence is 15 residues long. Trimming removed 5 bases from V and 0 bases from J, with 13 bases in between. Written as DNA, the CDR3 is TGTGCCAGCAGCCCGCCGGACGGTATGAACACTGAAGCTTTCTTT. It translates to CASSPPDGMNTEAFF.

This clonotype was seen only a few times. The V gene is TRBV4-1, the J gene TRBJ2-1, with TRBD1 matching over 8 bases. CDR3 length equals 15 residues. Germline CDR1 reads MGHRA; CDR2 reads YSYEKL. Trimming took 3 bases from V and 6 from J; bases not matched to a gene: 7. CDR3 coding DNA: TGCGCCAGCAGCCAGGCCAGGGGGCTCGCCAATGAGCAGTTCTTC. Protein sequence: CASSQARGLANEQFF.

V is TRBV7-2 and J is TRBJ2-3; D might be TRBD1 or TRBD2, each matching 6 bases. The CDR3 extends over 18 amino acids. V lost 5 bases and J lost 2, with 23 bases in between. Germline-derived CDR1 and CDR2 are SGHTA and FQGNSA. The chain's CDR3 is CASSPEWGAGPDTDTQYF. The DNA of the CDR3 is TGTGCCAGCAGCCCCGAGTGGGGGGCGGGACCCGACACAGATACGCAGTATTTT.